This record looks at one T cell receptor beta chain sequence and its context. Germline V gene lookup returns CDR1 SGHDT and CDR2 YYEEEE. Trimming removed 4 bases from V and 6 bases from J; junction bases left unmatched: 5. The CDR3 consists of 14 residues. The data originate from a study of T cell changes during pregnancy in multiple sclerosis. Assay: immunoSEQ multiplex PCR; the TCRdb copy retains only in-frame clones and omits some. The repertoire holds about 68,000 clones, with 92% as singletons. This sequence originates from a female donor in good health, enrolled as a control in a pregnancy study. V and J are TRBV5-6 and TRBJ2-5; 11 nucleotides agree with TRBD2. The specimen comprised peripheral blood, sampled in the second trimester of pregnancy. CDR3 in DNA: TGTGCCAGCAGCCAGCGACTAGCGGGACAGACCCAGTACTTC. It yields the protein CASSQRLAGQTQYF.